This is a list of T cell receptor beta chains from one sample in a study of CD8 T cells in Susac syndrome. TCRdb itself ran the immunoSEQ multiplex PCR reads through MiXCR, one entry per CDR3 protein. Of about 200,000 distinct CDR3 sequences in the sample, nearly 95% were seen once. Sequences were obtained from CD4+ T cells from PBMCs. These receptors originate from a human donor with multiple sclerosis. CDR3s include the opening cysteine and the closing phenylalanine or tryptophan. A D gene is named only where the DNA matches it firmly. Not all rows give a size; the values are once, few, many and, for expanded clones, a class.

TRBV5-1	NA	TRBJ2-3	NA	CASRAAGLTSDTQYF	TGCGCCAGCAGGGCGGCGGGCCTAACATCAGATACGCAGTATTTT
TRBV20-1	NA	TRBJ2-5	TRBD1	CSAISTGGIETQYF	TGCAGTGCTATTTCGACAGGGGGAATAGAGACCCAGTACTTC
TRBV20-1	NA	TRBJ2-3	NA	CSARQNTDTQYF	TGCAGTGCTAGGCAGAACACAGATACGCAGTATTTT
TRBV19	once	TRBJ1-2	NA	CASSPPRRHGYTF	TGTGCCAGTAGCCCTCCTAGGCGACATGGCTACACCTTC
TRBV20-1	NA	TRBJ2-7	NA	CSAQADRSYEQYF	TGCAGTGCCCAGGCTGATCGCTCCTACGAGCAGTACTTC
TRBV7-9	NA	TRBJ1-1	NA	CASSTGTEAFF	TGTGCCAGCAGCACGGGAACTGAAGCTTTCTTT
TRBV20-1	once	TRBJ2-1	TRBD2	CSALRTSHYNEQFF	TGCAGTGCTCTCAGGACTAGCCACTACAATGAGCAGTTCTTC
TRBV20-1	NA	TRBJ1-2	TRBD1	CSASTGYYGYTF	TGCAGTGCTTCGACAGGGTACTATGGCTACACCTTC
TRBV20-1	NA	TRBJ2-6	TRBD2	CSAQRGGSHSGANVLTF	TGCAGTGCTCAACGCGGGGGAAGTCACTCTGGGGCCAACGTCCTGACTTTC
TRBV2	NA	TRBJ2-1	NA	CASSEASLYNEQFF	TGTGCCAGCAGTGAGGCGAGCCTCTACAATGAGCAGTTCTTC
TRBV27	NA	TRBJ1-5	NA	CASSLAGANQPQHF	TGTGCCAGCAGCTTGGCAGGGGCAAATCAGCCCCAGCATTTT
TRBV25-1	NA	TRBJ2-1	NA	CASSDGGGYNEQFF	TGTGCCAGCAGTGATGGAGGGGGCTACAATGAGCAGTTCTTC
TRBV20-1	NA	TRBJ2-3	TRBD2	CSASRDGGADTQYF	TGCAGTGCTAGTCGTGACGGGGGGGCAGATACGCAGTATTTT
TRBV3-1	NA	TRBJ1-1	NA	CASRPSGVTEAFF	TGTGCCAGCAGACCGTCAGGGGTTACTGAAGCTTTCTTT
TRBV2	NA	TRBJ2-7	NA	CASSEMGALSSYEQYF	TGTGCCAGCAGTGAAATGGGGGCCCTGAGCTCCTACGAGCAGTACTTC
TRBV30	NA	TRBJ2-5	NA	CAWSSRAEGTQYF	TGTGCCTGGAGTAGTAGGGCAGAAGGGACCCAGTACTTC
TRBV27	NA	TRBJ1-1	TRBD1	CASAPGTGKEETEAFF	TGTGCCAGCGCTCCCGGGACAGGGAAGGAAGAGACTGAAGCTTTCTTT
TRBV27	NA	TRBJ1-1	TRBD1	CASGEPGGSPEAFF	TGTGCCAGCGGGGAACCAGGGGGATCGCCTGAAGCTTTCTTT
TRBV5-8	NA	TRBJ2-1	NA	CATARVWDNEQFF	TGTGCCACCGCTAGGGTCTGGGACAATGAGCAGTTCTTC
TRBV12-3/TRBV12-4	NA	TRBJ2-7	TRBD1	CASSEGQLSYEQYF	TGTGCCAGCAGTGAGGGACAGCTCTCCTACGAGCAGTACTTC
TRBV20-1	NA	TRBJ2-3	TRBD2	CSARGLAGSTDTQYF	TGCAGTGCTAGAGGACTAGCGGGGAGCACAGATACGCAGTATTTT
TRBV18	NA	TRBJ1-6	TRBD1	CASSPPGTANSPLHF	TGTGCCAGCTCACCCCCCGGGACAGCTAATTCACCCCTCCACTTT
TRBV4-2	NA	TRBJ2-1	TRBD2	CASSHQRGWGNEQFF	TGTGCCAGCAGCCACCAGCGGGGGTGGGGGAATGAGCAGTTCTTC
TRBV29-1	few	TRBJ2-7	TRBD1	CSVYTRDRGGEQYF	TGCAGCGTTTATACTCGGGACAGGGGAGGCGAGCAGTACTTC
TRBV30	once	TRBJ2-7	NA	CAWSVGGPAYEQYF	TGTGCCTGGAGTGTAGGAGGACCTGCCTACGAGCAGTACTTC
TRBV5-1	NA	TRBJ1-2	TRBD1	CASTMGDRVVGYTF	TGCGCCAGCACGATGGGGGACAGGGTTGTTGGCTACACCTTC
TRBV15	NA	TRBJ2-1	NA	CATSRAGAVDEQFF	TGTGCCACCAGCAGAGCGGGAGCAGTAGATGAGCAGTTCTTC
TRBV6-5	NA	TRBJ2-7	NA	CASMLNTGGSYEQYF	TGTGCCAGCATGCTAAATACTGGCGGCTCCTACGAGCAGTACTTC
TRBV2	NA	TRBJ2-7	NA	CASRASTFRYEQYF	TGTGCCAGCAGGGCTAGCACCTTCCGCTACGAGCAGTACTTC
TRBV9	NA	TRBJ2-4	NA	CASSEGIVKNIQYF	TGTGCCAGCAGCGAAGGGATTGTCAAAAACATTCAGTACTTC
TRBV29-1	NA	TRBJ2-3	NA	CSVELGGTDTQYF	TGCAGCGTTGAATTGGGGGGCACAGATACGCAGTATTTT
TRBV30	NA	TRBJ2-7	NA	CAWRGRYSYEQYF	TGTGCCTGGAGAGGCCGATACTCCTACGAGCAGTACTTC
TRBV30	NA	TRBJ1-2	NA	CAWSPVPYGYTF	TGTGCCTGGAGTCCGGTCCCCTATGGCTACACCTTC
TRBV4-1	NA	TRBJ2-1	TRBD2	CASSPPGLAIYNEQFF	TGCGCCAGCAGCCCCCCGGGACTAGCTATCTACAATGAGCAGTTCTTC
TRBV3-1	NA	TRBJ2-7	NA	CASSLGRYEQYF	TGTGCCAGCAGCCTCGGTCGCTACGAGCAGTACTTC
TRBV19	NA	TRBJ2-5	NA	CASSVRRGGETQYF	TGTGCCAGTAGTGTCAGACGTGGCGGGGAGACCCAGTACTTC
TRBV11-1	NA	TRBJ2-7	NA	CASSLEGRGSEQYF	TGTGCCAGCAGCTTAGAGGGCAGGGGAAGCGAGCAGTACTTC
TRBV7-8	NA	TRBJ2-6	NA	CASSGGSSGANVLTF	TGTGCCAGCAGCGGAGGTAGCTCTGGGGCCAACGTCCTGACTTTC
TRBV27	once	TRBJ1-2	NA	CASSGQGGYGYTF	TGTGCCAGCAGTGGGCAAGGGGGCTATGGCTACACCTTC
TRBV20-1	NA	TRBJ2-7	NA	CSASRDGTYEQYF	TGCAGTGCTAGTCGGGACGGGACCTACGAGCAGTACTTC
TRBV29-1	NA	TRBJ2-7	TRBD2	CSVATSGRSREQYF	TGCAGCGTCGCCACTAGCGGGAGGTCGAGGGAGCAGTACTTC
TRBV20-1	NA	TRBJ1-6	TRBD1	CSARVEGQGFSPLHF	TGCAGTGCTAGGGTCGAGGGACAGGGATTTTCACCCCTCCACTTT
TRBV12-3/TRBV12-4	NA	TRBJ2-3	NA	CASSLARDTQYF	TGTGCCAGCAGTTTAGCGCGGGATACGCAGTATTTT
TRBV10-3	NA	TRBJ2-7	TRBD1	CARGQAQHEQYF	TGTGCCAGAGGACAGGCCCAGCACGAGCAGTACTTC
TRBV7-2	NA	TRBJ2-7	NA	CATVDGGGPGSEQYF	TGTGCCACCGTGGATGGTGGAGGGCCGGGGAGCGAGCAGTACTTC
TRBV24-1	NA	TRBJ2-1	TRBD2	CATSDQGLASRDEQFF	TGTGCCACCAGTGACCAGGGACTAGCATCCCGCGATGAGCAGTTCTTC
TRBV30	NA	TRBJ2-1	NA	CAWSVRGFNEQFF	TGTGCCTGGAGTGTAAGGGGTTTCAATGAGCAGTTCTTC
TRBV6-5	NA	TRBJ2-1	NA	CASSYSKGNEQFF	TGTGCCAGCAGTTACTCGAAGGGCAATGAGCAGTTCTTC